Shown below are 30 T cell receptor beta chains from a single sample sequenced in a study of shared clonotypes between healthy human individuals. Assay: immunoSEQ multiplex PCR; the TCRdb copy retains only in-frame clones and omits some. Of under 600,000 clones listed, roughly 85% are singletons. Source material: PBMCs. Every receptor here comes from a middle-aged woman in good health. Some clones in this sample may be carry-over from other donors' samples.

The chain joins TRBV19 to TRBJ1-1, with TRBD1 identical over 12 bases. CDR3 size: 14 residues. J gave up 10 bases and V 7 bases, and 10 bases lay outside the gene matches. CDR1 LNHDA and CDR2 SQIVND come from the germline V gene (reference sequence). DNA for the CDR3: TGTGCCAGTACCCCGGGACAGGGGGCGGATAGAGCTTTCTTT. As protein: CASTPGQGADRAFF.

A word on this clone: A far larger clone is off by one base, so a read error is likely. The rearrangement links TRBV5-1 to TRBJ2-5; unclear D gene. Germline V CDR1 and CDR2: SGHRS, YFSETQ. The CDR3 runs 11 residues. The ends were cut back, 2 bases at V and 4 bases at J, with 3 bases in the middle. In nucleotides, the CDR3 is TGCGCCAGCAGCTTCCGAGAGACCCAGTACTTC. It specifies CASSFRETQYF.

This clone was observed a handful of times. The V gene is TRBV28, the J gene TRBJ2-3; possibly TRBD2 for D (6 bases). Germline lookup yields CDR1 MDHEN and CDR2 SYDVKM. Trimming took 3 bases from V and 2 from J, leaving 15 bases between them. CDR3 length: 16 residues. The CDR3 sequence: CASSFNRERITDTQYF. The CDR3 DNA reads TGTGCCAGCAGTTTTAACCGGGAGCGAATCACAGATACGCAGTATTTT.

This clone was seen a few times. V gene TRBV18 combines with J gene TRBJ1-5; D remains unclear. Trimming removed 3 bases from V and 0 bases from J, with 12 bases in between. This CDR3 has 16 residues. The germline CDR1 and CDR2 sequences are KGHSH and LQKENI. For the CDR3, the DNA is TGTGCCAGCTCACCTACAGATCTCTATAGCAATCAGCCCCAGCATTTT. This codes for CASSPTDLYSNQPQHF.

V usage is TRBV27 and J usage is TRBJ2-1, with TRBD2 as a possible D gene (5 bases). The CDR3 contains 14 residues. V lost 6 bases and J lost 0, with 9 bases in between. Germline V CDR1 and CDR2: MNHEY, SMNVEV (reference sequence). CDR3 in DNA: TGTGCCAGCAGCATGCGGGTCTCCTACAATGAGCAGTTCTTC. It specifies CASSMRVSYNEQFF.

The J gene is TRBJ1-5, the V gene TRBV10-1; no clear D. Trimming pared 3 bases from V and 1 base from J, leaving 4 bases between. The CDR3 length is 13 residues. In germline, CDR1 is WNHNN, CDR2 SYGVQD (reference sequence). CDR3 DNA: TGCGCCAGCAGTGAAGAGAGCAATCAGCCCCAGCATTTT. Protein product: CASSEESNQPQHF.

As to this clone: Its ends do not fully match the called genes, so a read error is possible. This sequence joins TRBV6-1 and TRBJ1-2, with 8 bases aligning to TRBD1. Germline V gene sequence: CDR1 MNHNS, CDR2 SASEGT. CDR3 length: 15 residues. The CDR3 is CAISANRGGNYGYTF. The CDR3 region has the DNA TGTGCCATCAGTGCGAACAGGGGGGGTAACTATGGCTACACCTTC.

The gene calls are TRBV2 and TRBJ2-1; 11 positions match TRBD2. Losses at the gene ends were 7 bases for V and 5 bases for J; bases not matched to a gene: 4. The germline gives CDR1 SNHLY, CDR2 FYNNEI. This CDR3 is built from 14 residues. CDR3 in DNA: TGTGCCAGCATACTAGCGGGAGTGAACAATGAGCAGTTCTTC. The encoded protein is CASILAGVNNEQFF.

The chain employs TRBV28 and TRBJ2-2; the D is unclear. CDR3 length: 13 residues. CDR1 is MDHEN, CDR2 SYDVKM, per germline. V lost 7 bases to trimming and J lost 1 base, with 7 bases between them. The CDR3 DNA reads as TGTGCCAGCATCGAACGGAACACCGGGGAGCTGTTTTTT. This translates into CASIERNTGELFF.

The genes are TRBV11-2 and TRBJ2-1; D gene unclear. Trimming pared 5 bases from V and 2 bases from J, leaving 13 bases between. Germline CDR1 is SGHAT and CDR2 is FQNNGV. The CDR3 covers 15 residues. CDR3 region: CASSRHDGAYNEQFF. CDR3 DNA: TGTGCCAGCAGCCGCCACGATGGGGCCTACAATGAGCAGTTCTTC.

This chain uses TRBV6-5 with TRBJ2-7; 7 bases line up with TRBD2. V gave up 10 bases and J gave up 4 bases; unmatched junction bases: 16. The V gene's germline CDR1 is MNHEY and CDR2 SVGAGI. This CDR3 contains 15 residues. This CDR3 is CATRNAGEAGYEQYF. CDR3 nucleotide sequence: TGTGCCACCAGGAACGCGGGAGAAGCCGGGTACGAGCAGTACTTC.

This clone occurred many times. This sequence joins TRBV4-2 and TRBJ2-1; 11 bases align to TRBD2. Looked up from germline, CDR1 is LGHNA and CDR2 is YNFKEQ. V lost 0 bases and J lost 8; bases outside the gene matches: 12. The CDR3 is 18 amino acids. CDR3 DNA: TGTGCCAGCAGCCAAGACGGGCTAGCGGGAGGTCATGTCGATGAGCAGTTCTTC. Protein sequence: CASSQDGLAGGHVDEQFF.

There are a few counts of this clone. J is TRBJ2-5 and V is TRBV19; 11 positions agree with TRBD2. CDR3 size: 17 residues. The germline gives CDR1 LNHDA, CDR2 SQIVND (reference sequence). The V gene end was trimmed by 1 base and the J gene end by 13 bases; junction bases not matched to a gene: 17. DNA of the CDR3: TGTGCCAGTAGTATAGTTGACCTAGCGGGAGGTGGGTCGGCCAGGTACTTC. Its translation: CASSIVDLAGGGSARYF.

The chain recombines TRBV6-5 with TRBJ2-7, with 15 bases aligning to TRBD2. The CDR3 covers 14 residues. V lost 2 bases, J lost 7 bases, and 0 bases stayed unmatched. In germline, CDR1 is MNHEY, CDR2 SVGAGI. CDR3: CASSYGTSGREQYF. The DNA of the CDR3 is TGTGCCAGCAGTTACGGGACTAGCGGGAGGGAGCAGTACTTC.

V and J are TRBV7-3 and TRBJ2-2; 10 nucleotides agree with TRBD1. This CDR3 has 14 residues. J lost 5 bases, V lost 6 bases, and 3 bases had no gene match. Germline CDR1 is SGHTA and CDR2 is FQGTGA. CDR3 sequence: CASRRQGATGELFF. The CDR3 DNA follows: TGTGCCAGCAGGAGACAGGGGGCAACCGGGGAGCTGTTTTTT.

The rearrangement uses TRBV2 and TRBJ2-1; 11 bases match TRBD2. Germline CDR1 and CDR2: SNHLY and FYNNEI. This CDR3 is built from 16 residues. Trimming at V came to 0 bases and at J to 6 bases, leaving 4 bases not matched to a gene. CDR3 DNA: TGTGCCAGCAGTGAAGCTAGCGGGAGGGCCAGCAATGAGCAGTTCTTC. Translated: CASSEASGRASNEQFF.

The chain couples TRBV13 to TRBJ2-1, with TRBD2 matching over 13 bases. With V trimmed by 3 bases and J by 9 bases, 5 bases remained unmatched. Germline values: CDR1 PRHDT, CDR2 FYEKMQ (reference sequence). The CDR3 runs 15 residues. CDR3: CASSFGTSGNREQFF. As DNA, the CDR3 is TGTGCCAGCAGCTTCGGGACTAGCGGGAACCGTGAGCAGTTCTTC.

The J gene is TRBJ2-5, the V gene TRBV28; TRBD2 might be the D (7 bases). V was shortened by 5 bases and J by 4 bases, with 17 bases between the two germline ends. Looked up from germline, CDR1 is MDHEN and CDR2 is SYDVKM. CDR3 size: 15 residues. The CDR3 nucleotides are TGTGCCAGCAGTCCCCTGGGGGGGCAACGAGAGACCCAGTACTTC. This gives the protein CASSPLGGQRETQYF.

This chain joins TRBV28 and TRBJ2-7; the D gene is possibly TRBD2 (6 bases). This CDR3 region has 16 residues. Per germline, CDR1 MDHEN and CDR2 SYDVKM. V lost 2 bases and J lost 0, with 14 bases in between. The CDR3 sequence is CASSLPTDGSSYEQYF. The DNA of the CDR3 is TGTGCCAGCAGTTTACCCACGGACGGGAGCTCCTACGAGCAGTACTTC. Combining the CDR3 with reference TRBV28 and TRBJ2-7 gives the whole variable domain DVKVTQSSRYLVKRTGEKVFLECVQDMDHENMFWYRQDPGLGLRLIYFSYDVKMKEKGDIPEGYSVSREKKERFSLILESASTNQTSMYLCASSLPTDGSSYEQYFGPGTRLTVT.

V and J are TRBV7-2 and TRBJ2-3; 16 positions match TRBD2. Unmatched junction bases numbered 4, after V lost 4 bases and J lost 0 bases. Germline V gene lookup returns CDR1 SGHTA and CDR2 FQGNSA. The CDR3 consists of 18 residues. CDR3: CASSSGLAGGPSTDTQYF. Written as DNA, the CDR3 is TGTGCCAGCAGCTCGGGACTAGCGGGAGGGCCTAGCACAGATACGCAGTATTTT.

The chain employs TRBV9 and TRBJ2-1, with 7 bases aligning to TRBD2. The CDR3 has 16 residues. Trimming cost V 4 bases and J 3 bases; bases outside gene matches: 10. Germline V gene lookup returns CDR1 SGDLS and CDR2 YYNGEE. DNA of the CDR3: TGTGCCAGCAGCCTGGGGCGGGAGTTGGTCTACAATGAGCAGTTCTTC. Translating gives CASSLGRELVYNEQFF.

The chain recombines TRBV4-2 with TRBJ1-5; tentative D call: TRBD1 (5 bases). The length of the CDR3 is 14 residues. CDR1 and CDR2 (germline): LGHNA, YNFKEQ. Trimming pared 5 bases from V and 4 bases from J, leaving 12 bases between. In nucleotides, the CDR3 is TGTGCCAGCAGCTTTAGGGACGGGAATCAGCCCCAGCATTTT. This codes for CASSFRDGNQPQHF.

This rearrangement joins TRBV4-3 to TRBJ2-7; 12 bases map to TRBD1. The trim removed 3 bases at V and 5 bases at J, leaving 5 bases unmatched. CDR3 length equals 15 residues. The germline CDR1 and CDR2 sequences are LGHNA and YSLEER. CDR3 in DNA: TGCGCCAGCAGCCACGGGGGACAGGGGGCGGACGAGCAGTACTTC. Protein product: CASSHGGQGADEQYF.

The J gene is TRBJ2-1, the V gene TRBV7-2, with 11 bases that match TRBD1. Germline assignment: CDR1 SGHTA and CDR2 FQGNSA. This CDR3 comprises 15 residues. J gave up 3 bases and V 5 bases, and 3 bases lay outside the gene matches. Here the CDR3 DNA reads TGTGCCAGCAGCAAGGGACAGGGGGTCTACAATGAGCAGTTCTTC. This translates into CASSKGQGVYNEQFF. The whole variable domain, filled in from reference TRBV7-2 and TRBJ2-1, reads GAGVSQSPSNKVTEKGKDVELRCDPISGHTALYWYRQSLGQGLEFLIYFQGNSAPDKSGLPSDRFSAERTGGSVSTLTIQRTQQEDSAVYLCASSKGQGVYNEQFFGPGTRLTVL.

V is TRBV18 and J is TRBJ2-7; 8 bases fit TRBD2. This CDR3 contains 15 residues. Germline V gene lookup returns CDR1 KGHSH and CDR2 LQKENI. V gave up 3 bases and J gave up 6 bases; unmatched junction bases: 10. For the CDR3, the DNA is TGTGCCAGCTCACCTCCTGGGACTAGAAAGGGCGAGCAGTACTTC. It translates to CASSPPGTRKGEQYF.

This CDR3 is CASSLRGLAGVNEQFF. The CDR3 nucleotides read TGTGCCAGCAGTTTGAGAGGACTAGCGGGAGTCAATGAGCAGTTCTTC. This chain connects TRBV28 to TRBJ2-1, with 13 positions matching TRBD2. The CDR3 is made up of 16 amino acids. The germline V gene has CDR1 MDHEN and CDR2 SYDVKM. With 3 bases clipped from V and 6 bases from J, the junction kept 5 bases outside the gene matches. The variable domain in full, completed from reference TRBV28 and TRBJ2-1, reads DVKVTQSSRYLVKRTGEKVFLECVQDMDHENMFWYRQDPGLGLRLIYFSYDVKMKEKGDIPEGYSVSREKKERFSLILESASTNQTSMYLCASSLRGLAGVNEQFFGPGTRLTVL.

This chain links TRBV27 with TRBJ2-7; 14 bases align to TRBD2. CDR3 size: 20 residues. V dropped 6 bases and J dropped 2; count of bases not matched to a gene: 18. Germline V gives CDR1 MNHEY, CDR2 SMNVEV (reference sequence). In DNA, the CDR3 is TGTGCCAGCAGCCCCGATCCCCCGGGACTAGCGGGAGAGAGAGCCTACGAGCAGTACTTC. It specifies CASSPDPPGLAGERAYEQYF.

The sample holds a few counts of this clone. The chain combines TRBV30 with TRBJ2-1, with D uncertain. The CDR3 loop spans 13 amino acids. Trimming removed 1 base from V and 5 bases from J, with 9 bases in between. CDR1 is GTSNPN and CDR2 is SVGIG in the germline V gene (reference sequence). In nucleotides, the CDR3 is TGTGCCTGGAGTGGGCGTATCAACAATGAGCAGTTCTTC. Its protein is CAWSGRINNEQFF.

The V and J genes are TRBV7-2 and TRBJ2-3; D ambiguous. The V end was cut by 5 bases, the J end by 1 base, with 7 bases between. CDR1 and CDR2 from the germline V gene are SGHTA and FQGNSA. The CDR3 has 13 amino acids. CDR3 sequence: CASSPYGTDTQYF. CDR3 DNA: TGTGCCAGCAGCCCGTATGGCACAGATACGCAGTATTTT.

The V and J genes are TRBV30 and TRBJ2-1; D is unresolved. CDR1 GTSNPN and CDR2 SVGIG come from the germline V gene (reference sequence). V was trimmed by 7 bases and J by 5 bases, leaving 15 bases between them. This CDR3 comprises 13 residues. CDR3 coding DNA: TGTGCCTCTTCCCCCGCGGTGCACAATGAGCAGTTCTTC. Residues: CASSPAVHNEQFF.